The TCR beta chain described here comes from a study of T cells after yellow fever vaccination. It was through 5'RACE template switching that TCR cDNA was made, with a universal primer site and UMIs added. TCRdb re-analysed the 5' RACE reads in MiXCR, keeping a single row per CDR3 protein. The sample shows a few hundred thousand distinct CDR3 sequences, around 12% of them seen only once. CDR3 size: 15 residues. The ends lost 3 bases at V and 7 bases at J; junction bases unmatched: 8. This TCR was recovered from a man younger than 35 who received the YFV17D yellow fever vaccine. V and J are TRBV12-3 or TRBV12-4 and TRBJ2-3, with 9 bases matching TRBD2. Sequenced material: CD4+ T cells sorted from PBMCs, taken 15 days after the yellow fever booster vaccination. The CDR3 DNA sequence: TGTGCCAGCAGTTTTTCCAGCGGGGGGCCATATACGCAGTATTTT. Its protein product is CASSFSSGGPYTQYF.